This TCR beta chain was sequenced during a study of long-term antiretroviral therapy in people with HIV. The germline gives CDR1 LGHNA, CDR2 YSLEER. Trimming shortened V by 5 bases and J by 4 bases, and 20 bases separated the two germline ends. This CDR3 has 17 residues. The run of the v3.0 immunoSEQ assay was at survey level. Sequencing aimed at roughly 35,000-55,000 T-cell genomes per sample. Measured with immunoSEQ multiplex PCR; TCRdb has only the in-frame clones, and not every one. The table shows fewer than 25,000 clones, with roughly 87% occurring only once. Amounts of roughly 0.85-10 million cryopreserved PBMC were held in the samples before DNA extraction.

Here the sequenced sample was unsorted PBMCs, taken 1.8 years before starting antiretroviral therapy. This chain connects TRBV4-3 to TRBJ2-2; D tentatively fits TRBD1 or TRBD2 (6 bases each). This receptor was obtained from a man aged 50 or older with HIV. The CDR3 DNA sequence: TGCGCCAGCAGCTCTGCTGGACAACGGGGGCGCACCGGGGAGCTGTTTTTT. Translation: CASSSAGQRGRTGELFF.